This T cell receptor beta chain stems from a study of molecular identifiers for immune sequencing clone quantification. Regarding this clonotype: Antigen unknown.

The sorting of naive CD8 T cells used the CD8+CD4-CCR7+CD45RA+ phenotype. The V gene's germline CDR1 is SGHKS and CDR2 YYEKEE (reference sequence). There are 15 residues in the CDR3. V lost 1 base and J 2 bases, leaving 13 bases between the germline ends. Previously described methods and listed TCR primers were used for bulk TCR libraries. TCRdb re-analysed the PCR reads in MiXCR, keeping a single row per CDR3 protein. The repertoire consists of some 580,000 distinct CDR3 sequences, with approximately 24% occurring once and the leading ten covering about 0.8%. The study, taken as a whole, reports: The share of molecules held by clones above 20 RNA copies was over 99% in effector cells and under 1% in naive cells.

Source material: naive CD8+ T cells from blood, with Jurkat cell RNA spiked in. Subset given: FACS-sorted CD8+CD4-CCR7+CD45RA+ naive T cells. The gene calls are TRBV5-5 and TRBJ2-7; a possible D gene is TRBD2 (6 bases). The TCR comes from a human donor in good health. Some libraries in this study had Jurkat cell RNA spiked in. CDR3 in amino acids: CASSLSLATTYEQYF. CDR3 coding DNA: TGTGCCAGCAGCTTGAGCCTAGCGACCACCTACGAGCAGTACTTC.